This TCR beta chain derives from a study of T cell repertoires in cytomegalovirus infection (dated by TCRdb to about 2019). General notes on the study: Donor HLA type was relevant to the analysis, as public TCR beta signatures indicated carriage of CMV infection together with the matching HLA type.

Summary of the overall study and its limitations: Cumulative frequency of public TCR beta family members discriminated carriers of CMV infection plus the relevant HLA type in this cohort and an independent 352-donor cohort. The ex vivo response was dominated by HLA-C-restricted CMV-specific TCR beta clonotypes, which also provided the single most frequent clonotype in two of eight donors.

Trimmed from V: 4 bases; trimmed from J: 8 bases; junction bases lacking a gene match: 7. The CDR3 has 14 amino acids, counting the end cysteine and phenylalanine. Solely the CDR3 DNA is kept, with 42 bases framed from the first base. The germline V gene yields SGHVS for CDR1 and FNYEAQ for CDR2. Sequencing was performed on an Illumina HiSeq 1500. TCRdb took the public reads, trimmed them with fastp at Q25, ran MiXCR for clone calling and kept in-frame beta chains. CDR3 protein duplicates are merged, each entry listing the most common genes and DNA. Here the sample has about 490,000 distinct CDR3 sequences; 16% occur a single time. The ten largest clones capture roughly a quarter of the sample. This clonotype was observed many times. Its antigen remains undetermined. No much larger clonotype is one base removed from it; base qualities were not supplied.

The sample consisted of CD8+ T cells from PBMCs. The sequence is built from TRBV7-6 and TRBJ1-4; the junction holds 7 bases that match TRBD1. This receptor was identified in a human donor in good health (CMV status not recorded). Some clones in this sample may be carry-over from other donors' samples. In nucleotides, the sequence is TGTGCCAGCAGCTCGGAGACAGGGTCGGAAAAACTGTTTTTT. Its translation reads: CASSSETGSEKLFF.